This section outlines one TCR beta chain sequence together with its context. The target antigen is unknown. The protocol was immunoSEQ multiplex PCR, while the TCRdb copy is restricted to in-frame clones and leaves out a portion. The sample shows fewer than 150,000 clones, roughly 90% of them seen only once. The time point was: week 11, during vaccination. Topical imiquimod was applied with each vaccine dose, which held 300 ug of mutant IDH1 20-mer peptide. The length of the CDR3 is 13 residues. Germline assignment: CDR1 SGHNT and CDR2 YYREEE (reference sequence). Germline trimming cut 4 bases from V and 4 bases from J; bases unmatched to any gene: 5. The entry originates in a study of a mutant IDH1 vaccine in newly diagnosed glioma. Study findings and constraints: Variations in leading peripheral T cell clonotypes appeared to have no connection with pseudoprogression.

The chain couples TRBV5-4 to TRBJ2-7, with 7 positions matching TRBD1. Sample: PBMCs, taken from a glioma patient whose treatment included an IDH1 peptide vaccine. This TCR was recovered from a woman aged 50 to 60 with glioma. CDR3 bases: TGTGCCAGCAGCCGTGACAGGGAATACGAGCAGTACTTC. Protein sequence: CASSRDREYEQYF.